This paragraph covers one TCR beta chain sequence. The data were obtained in a study of cytomegalovirus exposure and HLA in healthy donors. The PCR contained 60 Vbeta and 13 Jbeta primers. Repertoires were generated with immunoSEQ multiplex PCR, while TCRdb's copy carries only in-frame clones and drops some. This sample yields around 150,000 clones, of which 80% are seen a single time; about 4.9% belongs to the top ten. The sequence came from a man aged 30 to 39 in good health. The sample comprised PBMCs.

CDR3 sequence reads: CASSPSGNEQFF. The CDR3 DNA follows: TGTGCCAGCTCACCAAGCGGTAATGAGCAGTTCTTC. This rearrangement joins TRBV18 to TRBJ2-1; possibly TRBD2 for D (5 bases). Germline V CDR1 and CDR2: KGHSH, LQKENI. The CDR3 extends over 12 amino acids. V lost 2 bases and J lost 7, with 6 bases in between.